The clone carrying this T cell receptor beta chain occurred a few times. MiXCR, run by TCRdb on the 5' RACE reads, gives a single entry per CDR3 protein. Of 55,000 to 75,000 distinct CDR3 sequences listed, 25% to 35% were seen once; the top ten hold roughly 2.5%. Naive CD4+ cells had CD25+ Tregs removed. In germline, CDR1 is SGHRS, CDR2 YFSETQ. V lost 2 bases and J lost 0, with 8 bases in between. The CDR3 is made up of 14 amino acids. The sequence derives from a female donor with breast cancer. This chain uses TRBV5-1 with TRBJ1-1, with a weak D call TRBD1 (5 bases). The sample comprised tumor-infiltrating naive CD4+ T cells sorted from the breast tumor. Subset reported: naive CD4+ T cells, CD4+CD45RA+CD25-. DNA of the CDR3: TGCGCCAGCAGCTTCCAGGGTATGAACACTGAAGCTTTCTTT. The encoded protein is CASSFQGMNTEAFF.